The sequence of this T cell receptor beta chain was determined in a study of cytomegalovirus exposure and HLA in healthy donors. Study findings and constraints: A later analysis showed HLA-associated TCR beta chains outstripping equally common others in clonal expansion. A later analysis revealed that TCR association rates differed between HLA loci, peaking at DRB1 and bottoming out at HLA-C.

A word on this clone: As yet, its antigen is unknown.

CDR3 length equals 13 residues. The germline V and J ends were trimmed by 6 bases and 4 bases, with 13 bases remaining between them. Germline assignment: CDR1 SGHNT and CDR2 YYREEE (reference sequence). PCR involved 60 Vbeta and 13 Jbeta primers. In the original analysis: A follow-up analysis tallied some 80 million unique TCR beta chains, roughly 11 million shared. TCRdb's copy holds only in-frame clones and misses some; the assay was immunoSEQ multiplex PCR. V and J calls plus clone size are reproduced from that table; the DNA served to infer D and trimming. The table shows around 160,000 clones, with approximately 80% occurring only once.

The sample comprised PBMCs. The J gene is TRBJ1-1, the V gene TRBV5-4; D gene uncertain. The sequence was obtained from a male donor in good health and CMV-seronegative. CDR3 region: CASTGSSGTEAFF. CDR3 coding DNA: TGTGCCAGCACAGGTAGTTCTGGCACTGAAGCTTTCTTT. Supplemented by reference TRBV5-4 and TRBJ1-1, the full variable domain reads ETGVTQSPTHLIKTRGQQVTLRCSSQSGHNTVSWYQQALGQGPQFIFQYYREEENGRGNFPPRFSGLQFPNYSSELNVNALELDDSALYLCASTGSSGTEAFFGQGTRLTVV.